One and the same sample provided the 22 T cell receptor beta chains below, sequenced in a study of cytomegalovirus exposure and HLA in healthy donors. TCRdb's table, derived via immunoSEQ multiplex PCR, lists solely in-frame clones and lacks some. The sample yields some 120,000 clones, 85% to 90% seen once. The material sequenced was PBMCs. The source of these receptors is a woman aged 18-29 years in good health and CMV-seronegative.

This clone was observed a handful of times. V is TRBV6-1 and J is TRBJ1-5; D is unresolved. The CDR3 consists of 13 residues. Trimming removed 3 bases at V and 3 bases at J, with 6 bases between. CDR1 and CDR2 (germline): MNHNS, SASEGT. The CDR3 DNA is TGTGCCAGCAGTGACAGGCCCAATCAGCCCCAGCATTTT. Residues: CASSDRPNQPQHF.

The V call is TRBV2, the J call TRBJ2-3; possible D gene TRBD1, 5 bases. V was clipped by 4 bases and J by 5 bases, with 10 bases between them. Germline CDR1 and CDR2: SNHLY and FYNNEI. The CDR3 loop spans 13 amino acids. CDR3 sequence: CASSVGQVDTQYF. DNA of the CDR3: TGTGCCAGCAGTGTGGGGCAGGTAGATACGCAGTATTTT.

This rearrangement joins TRBV2 to TRBJ1-2, with no clear D. This CDR3 is built from 12 residues. V gave up 7 bases and J gave up 4 bases, with 10 bases separating them. CDR1 and CDR2 (germline): SNHLY, FYNNEI. The CDR3 loop reads CASKRRVYGYTF. CDR3 sequence (DNA): TGTGCCAGCAAGAGGAGAGTCTATGGCTACACCTTC.

This clone has a handful of counts. J is TRBJ2-7 and V is TRBV19; tentative D call: TRBD2 (5 bases). From germline, CDR1 is LNHDA and CDR2 SQIVND (reference sequence). Trimming took off 6 bases at V and 0 bases at J, with 12 bases between the two ends. The CDR3 runs to 14 residues. The CDR3 nucleotides read TGTGCCAGTAGATCGAGCGGAGGCTCCTACGAGCAGTACTTC. Translated, it gives CASRSSGGSYEQYF.

Note on this clone: Its ends do not fully match the called genes, so a read error is possible. This rearrangement joins TRBV28 to TRBJ2-7; 12 bases fit TRBD2. The CDR3 runs to 16 residues. Germline lookup yields CDR1 MDHEN and CDR2 SYDVKM. Written as DNA, the CDR3 is TGTGCCAGCAGTTTAAGACTAGCGGGAGTATCCTCCGAGCAGTACTTC. Protein: CASSLRLAGVSSEQYF. The variable domain in full, with the rest retrieved from reference TRBV28 and TRBJ2-7, is DVKVTQSSRYLVKRTGEKVFLECVQDMDHENMFWYRQDPGLGLRLIYFSYDVKMKEKGDIPEGYSVSREKKERFSLILESASTNQTSMYLCASSLRLAGVSSEQYFGPGTRLTVT.

This chain links TRBV19 with TRBJ1-5; D is perhaps TRBD1 (5 bases). Germline CDR1 and CDR2: LNHDA and SQIVND (reference sequence). The CDR3 runs to 15 residues. The V end was cut by 5 bases, the J end by 2 bases, with 13 bases between. The CDR3 loop is CASSEGVSGNQPQHF. The CDR3 DNA sequence: TGTGCCAGTAGTGAAGGGGTCTCAGGCAATCAGCCCCAGCATTTT.

This clone showed up just once. The chain recombines TRBV5-1 with TRBJ1-2; 9 positions agree with TRBD1. Germline trimming cut 4 bases from V and 8 bases from J; bases unmatched to any gene: 12. From germline, CDR1 is SGHRS and CDR2 YFSETQ. The CDR3 covers 15 residues. The CDR3 protein is CASSPTDRGDRGYTF. The CDR3 region has the DNA TGCGCCAGCAGCCCTACGGACAGGGGCGACCGGGGCTACACCTTC.

This sequence joins TRBV7-9 and TRBJ1-1; the D gene is possibly TRBD1 (6 bases). Trimming left V 5 bases short and J 1 base short, with 8 bases between. Germline CDR1 SEHNR, CDR2 FQNEAQ (reference sequence). CDR3 length equals 13 residues. CDR3 in DNA: TGTGCCAGCAGCCCGGGACAGAACACTGAAGCTTTCTTT. Amino acid sequence: CASSPGQNTEAFF.

The chain carries TRBV28 and TRBJ1-6; D is ambiguous. The CDR3 spans 16 residues. V gave up 6 bases and J gave up 0 bases, with 12 bases separating them. From germline, CDR1 is MDHEN and CDR2 SYDVKM. As DNA, the CDR3 is TGTGCCAGCAGGGGTGCGGGGAGCTCCTATAATTCACCCCTCCACTTT. Encoded protein: CASRGAGSSYNSPLHF.

The CDR3: CASSVSGEETQYF. DNA for the CDR3: TGCGCCAGCAGCGTTAGCGGAGAAGAGACCCAGTACTTC. The J gene is TRBJ2-5, the V gene TRBV5-1; a weak D match, TRBD2 (6 bases). This CDR3 has 13 amino acids. V lost 4 bases to trimming and J lost 3 bases, with 10 bases between them. Looked up from germline, CDR1 is SGHRS and CDR2 is YFSETQ.

This rearrangement joins TRBV5-1 to TRBJ2-7; unclear D gene. The V gene lost 4 bases and the J gene lost 4 bases, with 12 bases spanning the gap. Germline CDR1 and CDR2: SGHRS and YFSETQ. The CDR3 is made up of 13 amino acids. The CDR3 is CASSPGPGYEQYF. CDR3 sequence (DNA): TGCGCCAGCAGCCCCGGCCCCGGGTACGAGCAGTACTTC.

The chain combines TRBV27 with TRBJ1-3, with TRBD1 matching over 8 bases. Trimming at V came to 5 bases and at J to 2 bases, leaving 8 bases not matched to a gene. The CDR3 runs 16 residues. Looked up from germline, CDR1 is MNHEY and CDR2 is SMNVEV (reference sequence). CDR3 sequence reads: CASSGSGTGTGNTIYF. The CDR3 DNA reads TGTGCCAGCAGTGGCTCAGGGACAGGTACTGGAAACACCATATATTTT.

The CDR3 reads CASSVERDRAYEQYF. CDR3 nucleotide sequence: TGTGCCAGCAGCGTAGAAAGGGACAGGGCGTACGAGCAGTACTTC. The chain links TRBV9 to TRBJ2-7, with TRBD1 matching over 9 bases. V shed 0 bases and J 4 bases; nucleotides not matched to a gene: 5. The CDR3 is 15 amino acids. From germline, CDR1 is SGDLS and CDR2 YYNGEE.

The DNA for the CDR3 is TGTGCCACCCTGGGGACTAGCGGGGAAGAGACCCAGTACTTC. This gives the protein CATLGTSGEETQYF. The chain recombines TRBV10-3 with TRBJ2-5; 13 nucleotides align to TRBD2. Germline values: CDR1 ENHRY, CDR2 SYGVKD. The CDR3 extends over 14 amino acids. The junction had 5 bases not matched to a gene; V was cut back by 10 bases and J by 3 bases.

The chain links TRBV2 to TRBJ1-2, with TRBD1 as a possible D gene (5 bases). This CDR3 region has 12 residues. V was shortened by 5 bases and J by 8 bases, with 12 bases between the two germline ends. Germline V gene lookup returns CDR1 SNHLY and CDR2 FYNNEI. The CDR3 region is CASSPAGRGYTF. The CDR3, as DNA: TGTGCCAGCAGTCCCGCGGGGCGCGGCTACACCTTC.

The V gene is TRBV11-3, the J gene TRBJ2-7; 12 bases are a match to TRBD2. Trimming removed 7 bases from V and 0 bases from J; junction bases left unmatched: 10. The germline CDR1 and CDR2 sequences are SGHNT and YENEEA. This CDR3 region has 17 residues. This CDR3 is CASTSGLAGLGSYEQYF. Here the CDR3 DNA reads TGTGCCAGCACCTCGGGACTAGCGGGCCTGGGCTCCTACGAGCAGTACTTC.

The chain employs TRBV5-5 and TRBJ2-4, with 10 nucleotides matching TRBD1. The V segment lost 0 bases and the J segment 9 bases; nucleotides outside the gene matches: 3. Germline V gives CDR1 SGHKS, CDR2 YYEKEE (reference sequence). The CDR3 loop spans 14 amino acids. CDR3 loop: CASSLGTGGTIQYF. Written as DNA, the CDR3 is TGTGCCAGCAGCTTGGGGACAGGGGGGACCATTCAGTACTTC. Combining the CDR3 with reference TRBV5-5 and TRBJ2-4 gives the whole variable domain DAGVTQSPTHLIKTRGQQVTLRCSPISGHKSVSWYQQVLGQGPQFIFQYYEKEERGRGNFPDRFSARQFPNYSSELNVNALLLGDSALYLCASSLGTGGTIQYFGAGTRLSVL.

This rearrangement joins TRBV15 to TRBJ2-1; a weak D match, TRBD1 (6 bases). Germline-derived CDR1 and CDR2 are LNHNV and YYDKDF (reference sequence). The V end was cut by 5 bases, the J end by 7 bases, with 9 bases between. The CDR3 contains 12 residues. The CDR3 protein is CATSSQGNEQFF. CDR3 coding DNA: TGTGCCACCAGCTCTCAGGGGAATGAGCAGTTCTTC.

The chain has TRBV12-5 and TRBJ2-7; 11 bases map to TRBD1. CDR1 LGHNT and CDR2 FRNRAP come from the germline V gene. V trimming: 0 bases; J trimming: 3 bases; junction bases outside the gene matches: 19. The CDR3 runs to 21 residues. The CDR3 reads CASGLVLSGTGGLAGIYEQYF. CDR3 sequence (DNA): TGTGCTAGTGGTTTGGTACTAAGTGGGACAGGGGGGCTAGCGGGGATCTACGAGCAGTACTTC. Full variable domain (missing parts from reference TRBV12-5 and TRBJ2-7): DARVTQTPRHKVTEMGQEVTMRCQPILGHNTVFWYRQTMMQGLELLAYFRNRAPLDDSGMPKDRFSAEMPDATLATLKIQPSEPRDSAVYFCASGLVLSGTGGLAGIYEQYFGPGTRLTVT.

The gene calls are TRBV6-5 and TRBJ1-1; no reliable D call. This CDR3 is 13 amino acids long. CDR1 and CDR2 (germline): MNHEY, SVGAGI. Trimming shortened V by 4 bases and J by 0 bases, and 6 bases separated the two germline ends. The CDR3 spells CASSSILNTEAFF. CDR3 sequence (DNA): TGTGCCAGCAGTTCCATTTTGAACACTGAAGCTTTCTTT.

The V gene is TRBV7-2, the J gene TRBJ2-6; the D gene is possibly TRBD1 (5 bases). The germline V gene encodes CDR1 SGHTA and CDR2 FQGNSA. The V end lost 7 bases, the J end lost 1 base, and 23 bases lay between the germline ends. CDR3 length: 19 residues. The CDR3 protein is CASTGILGQTSSGANVLTF. The CDR3 DNA is TGTGCCAGCACCGGAATCTTGGGGCAGACATCATCTGGGGCCAACGTCCTGACTTTC.

The V call is TRBV30, the J call TRBJ2-5, with 10 bases lining up with TRBD1. The CDR3 extends over 14 amino acids. Losses at the gene ends were 4 bases for V and 5 bases for J; bases not matched to a gene: 7. Germline assignment: CDR1 GTSNPN and CDR2 SVGIG (reference sequence). The CDR3 spells CAWNAGTGVETQYF. The CDR3 bases are TGTGCCTGGAACGCGGGGACAGGGGTGGAGACCCAGTACTTC.